The entry below gives a single T cell receptor beta chain sequence along with its context. The table came from immunoSEQ multiplex PCR; TCRdb's copy has only in-frame clones and leaves some out. Among 95,000 to 150,000 clones listed, around 86% were seen once. This entry belongs to a study of control samples from healthy donors and cancer patients. The sample taken for sequencing was blood. This TCR was recovered from a man aged 35 to 55 in good health.

The CDR3 is CASSIETRGNSPLHF. DNA of the CDR3: TGTGCCAGCAGCATCGAGACCAGGGGGAATTCACCCCTCCACTTT. This chain connects TRBV7-2 to TRBJ1-6; TRBD1 agrees at 7 bases. This CDR3 spans 15 amino acids. The ends lost 5 bases at V and 7 bases at J; junction bases unmatched: 8. The germline gives CDR1 SGHTA, CDR2 FQGNSA.